A single T cell receptor beta chain is shown here with its context. These data belong to a study of blood T cell repertoires in COVID-19. Study information: Donors in the United States, Italy and Spain gave samples during acute or convalescent COVID-19. Sources were T cells, B-cell-depleted T cells, or PBMCs; the material itself was cDNA or gDNA.

The CDR3 extends over 15 amino acids. Trimming removed 3 bases from V and 2 bases from J; junction bases left unmatched: 5. The germline CDR1 and CDR2 sequences are MNHEY and SVGEGT. Study processing details: Nucleated cell number was recorded as an estimate derived from reference gene primer amplification. Sequencing was performed with immunoSEQ multiplex PCR; in TCRdb, only in-frame clones are kept and a portion is missing. V, J and clone size are those of that table, while D and trimming were read from the DNA. The repertoire holds about 80,000 clones, with 75% to 85% as singletons. This clonotype originated in a woman aged 35 to 49 with active or convalescent COVID-19. The specimen sequenced was peripheral blood. J is TRBJ2-3 and V is TRBV6-2 or TRBV6-3; 7 bases agree with TRBD1. Here the CDR3 reads CASSYWDSPTDTQYF. The CDR3 nucleotides are TGTGCCAGCAGTTATTGGGACAGCCCCACAGATACGCAGTATTTT.